A selection of T cell receptor beta chains follows, all from one sample in a study of human T cells and chemical hapten exposure. TCRdb re-derived calls from the RACE reads in MiXCR, one entry per CDR3 protein. The sample lists more than 100,000 distinct CDR3 sequences, about 10% occurring once. The sequenced sample was whole blood, obtained in connection with sensitization to the hapten diphenylcyclopropenone (DPC). The source is a woman aged 45-59 years with alopecia areata. Some clones in this sample may be carry-over from other donors' samples. Each CDR3 is given with its conserved first and last residue. The D gene is left open where the match is weak. The size entry is marked missing in some rows and otherwise reads once, few, many or a size class.

size	V	D	J	CDR3	DNA
NA	TRBV6-1	NA	TRBJ2-7	CASSELGHPYEQYF	TGTGCCAGCAGTGAATTAGGACACCCCTACGAGCAGTACTTC
many	TRBV14	NA	TRBJ2-2	CASSQALAGELFF	TGTGCCAGCAGCCAAGCGTTGGCCGGGGAGCTGTTTTTT
NA	TRBV12-3/TRBV12-4	TRBD1	TRBJ1-6	CASRPGTEISPLHF	TGTGCCAGCAGACCCGGGACAGAGATTTCACCCCTCCACTTT
few	TRBV6-2/TRBV6-3	NA	TRBJ2-3	CASSYGTRTDTQYF	TGTGCCAGCAGTTACGGGACACGGACAGATACGCAGTATTTT
few	TRBV20-1	TRBD1	TRBJ1-5	CSASSGQGVNQPQHF	TGCAGTGCTTCCTCGGGACAGGGGGTCAATCAGCCCCAGCATTTT
NA	TRBV7-9	TRBD2	TRBJ2-3	CASSSALGGADTQYF	TGTGCCAGCAGCTCGGCCCTTGGGGGGGCAGATACGCAGTATTTT
few	TRBV12-3/TRBV12-4	NA	TRBJ2-3	CASSSSVTDTQYF	TGTGCCAGCAGTTCCTCTGTAACAGATACGCAGTATTTT
NA	TRBV12-3/TRBV12-4	TRBD1	TRBJ1-2	CASSLGTEANYGYTF	TGTGCCAGCAGTCTTGGGACAGAAGCTAACTATGGCTACACCTTC
few	TRBV29-1	NA	TRBJ1-4	CSVGEGTNEKLFF	TGCAGCGTTGGGGAGGGGACTAATGAAAAACTGTTTTTT
NA	TRBV4-1	NA	TRBJ2-7	CASSQAGGFEQYF	TGCGCCAGCAGCCAAGCCGGAGGGTTCGAGCAGTACTTC
NA	TRBV20-1	NA	TRBJ1-1	CSARYIEAFF	TGCAGTGCAAGGTACATTGAAGCTTTCTTT
NA	TRBV14	TRBD2	TRBJ2-5	CASSPLSGGRVETQYF	TGTGCCAGCAGCCCCCTCTCGGGGGGAAGGGTAGAGACCCAGTACTTC
few	TRBV4-3	TRBD1	TRBJ1-2	CASSQVRNRGHTF	TGCGCCAGCAGCCAAGTGAGGAACAGGGGGCACACCTTC
NA	TRBV5-1	NA	TRBJ2-5	CASSVLRGAQETQYF	TGCGCCAGCAGCGTTCTTCGGGGGGCTCAAGAGACCCAGTACTTC
NA	TRBV12-3/TRBV12-4	NA	TRBJ1-2	CASSPGEGGYTF	TGTGCCAGCAGCCCGGGCGAGGGTGGCTACACCTTC
few	TRBV29-1	NA	TRBJ2-3	CSVEQVTDTQYF	TGCAGCGTTGAACAGGTCACAGATACGCAGTATTTT
many	TRBV7-6	NA	TRBJ2-2	CASSPPGGGGELFF	TGTGCCAGCAGCCCCCCGGGGGGCGGCGGGGAGCTGTTTTTT
NA	TRBV7-2	NA	TRBJ2-7	CASSPLGQLRYEQYF	TGTGCCAGCAGCCCGCTCGGACAGCTTAGGTACGAGCAGTACTTC